This T cell receptor (beta chain) was captured by sequencing in a study of blood T cell repertoires in COVID-19. About the study: The cDNA or gDNA used as material had been derived from T cells, B-cell-depleted T cells, or PBMCs.

The protocol was immunoSEQ multiplex PCR, while the TCRdb copy is restricted to in-frame clones and leaves out a portion. The sample includes around 95,000 clones, about nine tenths of them seen just once. In germline, CDR1 is SGHTA, CDR2 FQGNSA. The V and J ends lost 3 bases and 5 bases, in that order; junction bases with no gene match: 11. The CDR3 covers 16 residues. Material for sequencing was peripheral blood. The rearrangement links TRBV7-2 to TRBJ1-1; 8 bases are shared with TRBD1. This clonotype was sampled from a man aged 50 or older with active COVID-19. The CDR3 loop reads CASSFLGGQGVTEAFF. CDR3 nucleotides: TGTGCCAGCAGCTTCCTCGGCGGACAGGGTGTGACTGAAGCTTTCTTT. Filled out from reference TRBV7-2 and TRBJ1-1, the complete variable domain reads GAGVSQSPSNKVTEKGKDVELRCDPISGHTALYWYRQSLGQGLEFLIYFQGNSAPDKSGLPSDRFSAERTGGSVSTLTIQRTQQEDSAVYLCASSFLGGQGVTEAFFGQGTRLTVV.